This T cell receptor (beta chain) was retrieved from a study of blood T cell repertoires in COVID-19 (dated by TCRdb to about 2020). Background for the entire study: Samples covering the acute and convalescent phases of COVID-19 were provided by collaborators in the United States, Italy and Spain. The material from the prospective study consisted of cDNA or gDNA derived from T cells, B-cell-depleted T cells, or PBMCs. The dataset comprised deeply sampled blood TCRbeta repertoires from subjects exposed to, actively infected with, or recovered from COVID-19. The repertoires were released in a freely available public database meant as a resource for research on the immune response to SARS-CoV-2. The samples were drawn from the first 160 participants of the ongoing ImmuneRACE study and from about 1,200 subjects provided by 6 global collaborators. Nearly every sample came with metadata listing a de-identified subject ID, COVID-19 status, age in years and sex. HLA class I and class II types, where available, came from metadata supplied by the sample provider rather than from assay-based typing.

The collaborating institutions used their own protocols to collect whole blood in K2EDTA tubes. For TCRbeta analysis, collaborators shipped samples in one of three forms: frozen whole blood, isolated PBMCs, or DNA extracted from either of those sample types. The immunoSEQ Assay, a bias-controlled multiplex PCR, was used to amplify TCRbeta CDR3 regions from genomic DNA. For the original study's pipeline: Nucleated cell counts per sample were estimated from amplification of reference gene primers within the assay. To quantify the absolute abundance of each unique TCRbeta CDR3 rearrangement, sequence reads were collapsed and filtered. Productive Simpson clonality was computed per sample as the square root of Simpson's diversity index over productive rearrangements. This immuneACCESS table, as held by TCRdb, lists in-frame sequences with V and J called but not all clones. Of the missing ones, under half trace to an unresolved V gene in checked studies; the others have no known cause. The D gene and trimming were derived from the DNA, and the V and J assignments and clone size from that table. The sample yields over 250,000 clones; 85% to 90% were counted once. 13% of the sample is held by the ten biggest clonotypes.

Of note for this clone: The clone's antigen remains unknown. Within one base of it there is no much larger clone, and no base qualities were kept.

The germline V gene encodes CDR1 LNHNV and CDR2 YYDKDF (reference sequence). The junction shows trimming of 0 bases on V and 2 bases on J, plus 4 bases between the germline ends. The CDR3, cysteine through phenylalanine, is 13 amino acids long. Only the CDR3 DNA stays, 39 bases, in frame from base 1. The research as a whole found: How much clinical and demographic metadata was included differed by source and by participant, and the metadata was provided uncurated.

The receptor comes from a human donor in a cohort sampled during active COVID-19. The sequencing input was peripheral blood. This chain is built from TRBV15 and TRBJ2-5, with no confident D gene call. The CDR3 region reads CATSRDKQETQYF. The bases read TGTGCCACCAGCAGAGACAAACAAGAGACCCAGTACTTC. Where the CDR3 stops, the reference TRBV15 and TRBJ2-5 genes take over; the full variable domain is DAMVIQNPRYQVTQFGKPVTLSCSQTLNHNVMYWYQQKSSQAPKLLFHYYDKDFNNEADTPDNFQSRRPNTSFCFLDIRSPGLGDTAMYLCATSRDKQETQYFGPGTRLLVL.